This paragraph reports one T cell receptor beta chain. Its binding antigen is unknown. No base-level quality is on record; no much larger clone is a single base apart. V was cut back by 0 bases and J by 3 bases, leaving a gap of 15 bases between them. The CDR3 numbers 16 residues from cysteine through phenylalanine. Solely the CDR3 DNA is kept, with 48 bases framed from the first base. The germline V gene (reference sequence) sets CDR1 to SEHNR and CDR2 to FQNEAQ. This sample is drawn from a study of cytomegalovirus exposure and HLA in healthy donors (dated by TCRdb to the late 2010s). The study in broad terms: An earlier analysis of about 530 of the donors reported 276 Gb of sequence data and 95 million to 120 million unique TCR beta sequences obtained from around 190 million T cells. Roughly 5 DR-DQ haplotypes were handled as single units for association and clustering, since linkage in the cohort was strong. Across about 380 genotyped donors of the cohort, an average of roughly 250,000 unique TCR beta nucleotide sequences per donor were sequenced, and roughly a sixth of those sequences were non-productive. Typing coverage varied by locus: roughly 620-640 donors for A, B, C, DRB1 and DQB1; 522 for DQA1; approximately 610 for DPA1; roughly 470 for DPB1. All discovery cohort repertoires had been generated using a single sequencing platform. In addition to the first cohort of approximately 650 subjects, a separate validation cohort of 120 different subjects was used. HLA typing covered class I and class II loci at four-digit resolution. Among the roughly 390 genotyped donors, about 83% belonged to the genetic ancestry cluster associated with self-reported Caucasian donors. Donor age, sex, ethnicity and CMV serostatus were collected together with the repertoire data. The study aimed to test whether cataloging public T cell receptors could reveal signatures of past pathogen exposure. An earlier analysis of 587 of the donors used high-throughput TCR beta sequencing to judge whether each TCR beta V gene segment behaved as functional or pseudogenic. To predict cytomegalovirus infection status, the study brought together high-throughput TCR immunosequencing, statistical association of individual TCRs with disease status, and machine learning. In a later analysis, previously published TCR beta repertoires from 500 to 750 donors were re-analyzed and high-resolution HLA genotyping was added so that TCR occurrence patterns could be studied. The study used immunosequencing to profile the T cell repertoires of 666 subjects and linked those repertoires to cytomegalovirus serostatus. An early release covering roughly 640 HLA-typed donors comprised approximately 290 gigabases of sequencing data and approximately 80 million unique TCR sequences. Rather than drawing on any new phenotypic data, the later analysis identified candidate immune exposures from TCR beta sequences and the way those sequences occurred across donors. A later genetic analysis used genome-wide SNP genotypes for about 65% of the roughly 700 donors, treating that subset as a discovery cohort.

Libraries were prepared through the immunoSEQ multiplex PCR assay. For the multiplex PCR, a mixture combining 60 forward primers for TCR Vbeta segments and 13 reverse primers for TCR Jbeta segments was used. The CDR3 region of rearranged TCR beta genes was amplified from genomic DNA by a multiplex PCR assay. On the Illumina HiSeq System, the amplified TCR beta libraries were sequenced as 87-base-pair reads. The source study handled its data this way. A later analysis counted approximately 76 million unique TCR beta chains across the 550 to 800 repertoires, and 9.5 million to 11 million of these chains were shared by at least two donors. Raw reads were error-corrected and collapsed into unique sequences with a nearest-neighbor algorithm that merged closely related sequences to remove PCR and sequencing errors. Alignment of CDR3 sequences to IMGT reference sequences was used to assign V, D and J gene segments. For a sequence to be retained, a match of at least six nucleotides was required to both a V gene segment and a J gene segment. A rearrangement counted as productive if the CDR3 had no stop codons and remained in frame with V and J, and every other rearrangement counted as non-productive. CDR3 was defined according to IMGT convention as the region running from the second conserved V-encoded cysteine to the conserved J-encoded phenylalanine. In an earlier analysis of approximately 500 of the donors, sequences lacking an unambiguous match to a single V gene segment were excluded. An earlier analysis of 550 to 650 of the donors classified V segments as functional when productive rearrangements were above 56.7% and as segregating when the standard deviation between donors was above 5%. To diagnose cytomegalovirus status from the catalog of TCR beta chain sequences, a statistical classification framework was built. V and J gene assignment, in a later analysis, came from comparing TCR nucleotide sequences with IMGT/GENE-DB human TR gene sequences. In a later analysis, CDR3 sequences and most-parsimonious VDJ recombination scenarios were assigned using the TCRdist pipeline. In a later analysis, each TCR beta chain was defined by its CDR3 amino acid sequence together with its V-gene family, and reads lacking a unique V-gene family were excluded. As a way to deal with suspected cross-contamination and a sequencing artifact, a later analysis dropped hundreds of nucleotide sequences that were highly shared and had low generation probability. In a later analysis, a clonal expansion index was calculated for each public chain from normalized within-repertoire ranks of inferred template counts. In a later analysis, generation probabilities were computed using a VDJ recombination model fitted to out-of-frame rearrangements, and the results were checked against IGoR. A later analysis scored TCR-TCR, TCR-HLA and TCR-CMV co-occurrence with hypergeometric tests, applying a repertoire-size bias correction to TCR pairs. To estimate false discovery rates, a later analysis permuted the HLA or CMV assignments 20 times. In a later analysis, co-occurring TCRs were grouped using DBSCAN, with TCRdist sequence similarity added in when clustering inside HLA-allele-positive subsets. Repertoires with fewer than 30,000 or more than 120,000 public chains, plus five repertoires with anomalous nucleotide sharing, were excluded from co-occurrence clustering. Not all clones reach the TCRdb copy of this immuneACCESS table, which keeps in-frame sequences only. Checked studies attribute under half of the gap to unresolved V genes and leave the rest unexplained. The V and J calls and clone size were taken over from that table, and D and trimming were inferred from the DNA. Counted in this sample were about 180,000 clones; around 80% of them appeared once. The top ten constitute 1.3% to 1.5% of the sample.

Overall study outcomes, separate from this receptor: In a later genetic analysis, fewer N-insertions in productive TCRs were reported among donors in an Asian-associated ancestry cluster than the approximately 670-donor mean. The study gave a list of about 160 TCR beta chains associated with cytomegalovirus. According to a later analysis, TCR association rates differed among HLA loci, with DRB1 alleles showing the most associated TCRs and HLA-C alleles showing the fewest. An earlier analysis of some 590 of the donors showed that most TCR beta V segments appeared in productive rearrangements either about 90% or about 30% of the time, which broadly matched IMGT annotations. In vitro tests confirmed that a few of the cytomegalovirus-associated TCR beta chains recognize cytomegalovirus antigens. Most CMV-associated TCR beta chains appeared to be HLA-restricted in a later analysis, and the HLA associations seemed to be driven largely by CMV exposure. The 87-base-pair reads could not distinguish some IMGT-functional V segments, including TRBV6-2 and TRBV6-3, so those segments were excluded. According to a later analysis, parvovirus B19, influenza, CMV and Epstein-Barr virus appeared linked to several top co-occurrence clusters. It was suggested by the authors that the approach could potentially be generalized to other disease states and immunological phenotypes. A later analysis associated 15,000 or so TCR beta sequences with specific HLA alleles at a false discovery rate of 0.05. When HLA alleles, especially DR and DQ, strongly co-occurred, TCR associations were difficult to assign to individual alleles. A group of highly shared sequence variants was considered likely to be a technical artifact of the sequencing pipeline. Immune exposure information for the cohort was limited to CMV serostatus. Because counts were too low, 15 to 20 rarely observed V segments, including chromosome 9 orphons, were left out of the earlier analysis of a few hundred of the donors. Roughly uniform sequencing depth across donors was assumed in presence/absence analyses, although this assumption may not hold. A later genetic analysis associated a missense DCLRE1C variant with V-gene and J-gene trimming of TCR beta chains, and an independent cohort replicated the association. Linkage disequilibrium might explain the correlated functional status among segregating V segments, but an unknown experimental factor could not be excluded. A later analysis found that HLA-associated TCR beta chains were more clonally expanded and had lower generation probabilities than equally common non-associated chains. Because some donors lacked HLA typing at each locus, the association tests relied only on the typed subset. The classifier was reported to diagnose cytomegalovirus status with high specificity and sensitivity in both the original and validation cohorts. In this cohort, only TCR beta chains were sequenced, and detectable features were limited by the absence of alpha or paired-chain data. A further reported finding was that TCR beta sequences accurately predicted the HLA-A and HLA-B alleles for most subjects in the first cohort. While some public TCRs were present in many individuals, most TCR sequences turned up only very rarely across donors.

The cohort was made up of 500 to 800 healthy bone marrow donors. At the time of sampling, all cohort members were nominally healthy, though unrecorded immune exposures were likely present. The donor tested CMV seropositive, placing the donor among the 250 to 350 seropositive members of the cohort. A peripheral blood sample was collected from each donor, and TCR beta sequencing was performed on peripheral blood mononuclear cells. Genomic DNA was extracted from the blood cell samples with the Qiagen DNeasy Blood Extraction Kit. The sequenced sample consisted of PBMCs. The receptor comes from a girl aged 10 to 17 in good health and CMV-seropositive. The chain was built from TRBV7-9 and TRBJ2-7; TRBD1 is perhaps the D gene, given 6 matching bases. Here is the DNA: TGTGCCAGCAGCTTAGCGTCCGACAGGAGAAACTACGAGCAGTACTTC. Translated, this is CASSLASDRRNYEQYF.